Below, 26 T cell receptor beta chains from the same sample are listed, as sequenced in a study of blood T cell repertoires in COVID-19 (dated by TCRdb to 2018 to 2021). Receptors were amplified or captured by the immunoSEQ multiplex PCR assay. Held by TCRdb, this immuneACCESS table contains in-frame sequences only and omits some clones. Under half of the omission traces to an unresolved V gene where checked; the cause of the rest is unknown. The sample yields about 210,000 clones; 81% were counted once. The top ten hold around 8.9% of the sample. The specimen sequenced was PBMCs or T cells enriched from blood (not recorded which). Source of these receptors: a woman aged 50 to 65 with acute COVID-19.

A few counts support this clone. The V and J genes are TRBV6-5 and TRBJ2-7; D is unresolved. Germline values: CDR1 MNHEY, CDR2 SVGAGI. The CDR3 consists of 12 residues. With 8 bases removed from V and 3 bases from J, the gap between germline ends came to 11 bases. CDR3 coding DNA: TGTGCCAGCGACTCTTCCAGCTACGAGCAGTACTTC. Translation: CASDSSSYEQYF.

This rearrangement joins TRBV5-4 to TRBJ2-3; 11 bases align to TRBD2. V trimming: 2 bases; J trimming: 5 bases; junction bases outside the gene matches: 7. Per the germline V gene, CDR1 is SGHNT and CDR2 is YYREEE (reference sequence). The CDR3 spans 16 residues. The CDR3 bases are TGTGCCAGCAGCTTCCGGACTAGCGGGTCCGGAGATACGCAGTATTTT. This translates into CASSFRTSGSGDTQYF.

The chain links TRBV15 to TRBJ2-1, with a tentative D call TRBD1 (6 bases). Germline CDR1 reads LNHNV; CDR2 reads YYDKDF (reference sequence). The CDR3 length is 12 residues. Trimming cost V 0 bases and J 15 bases, with 12 bases left between them. The CDR3 here is CATSRDQGWPFF. In DNA form, the CDR3 reads TGTGCCACCAGCAGAGATCAGGGGTGGCCGTTCTTC.

This clone was seen more than once but under ten times. The J gene is TRBJ1-5, the V gene TRBV19, with 12 positions matching TRBD1. Unmatched junction bases numbered 11, after V lost 7 bases and J lost 7 bases. The CDR3 is 16 residues long. In germline, CDR1 is LNHDA, CDR2 SQIVND (reference sequence). As DNA, the CDR3 is TGTGCCAGTACCGACTCCAGGGACAGGGGGCGACAGCCCCAGCATTTT. It codes for CASTDSRDRGRQPQHF.

This clone was observed a handful of times. The chain combines TRBV11-2 with TRBJ2-7; TRBD2 aligns across 10 bases. The CDR3 is 15 amino acids. CDR1 and CDR2 from the germline V gene are SGHAT and FQNNGV. The V gene end was trimmed by 3 bases and the J gene end by 4 bases; junction bases not matched to a gene: 6. CDR3 DNA sequence: TGTGCCAGCAGCTTTCTAGCGGGGGCCCAGTACGAGCAGTACTTC. Amino acids: CASSFLAGAQYEQYF.

This clone was counted a single time. The chain has TRBV11-1 and TRBJ1-4; possibly TRBD1 for D (6 bases). V lost 6 bases, J lost 4 bases, and 12 bases lay in between. Germline values: CDR1 SGHAT, CDR2 FQDESV (reference sequence). The CDR3 consists of 14 residues. The CDR3 reads CASRIGQSNEKLFF. For the CDR3, the DNA is TGTGCCAGCAGGATCGGACAGAGTAATGAAAAACTGTTTTTT.

The CDR3 DNA reads TGTGCCAGCAGTTCTAGCGGTGGAAGCACAGATACGCAGTATTTT. It yields the protein CASSSSGGSTDTQYF. The V gene is TRBV6-4, the J gene TRBJ2-3; the match to TRBD2 covers 7 bases. This CDR3 contains 15 residues. V was pared by 5 bases and J by 0 bases, with 5 bases of the junction left unmatched. Germline CDR1 and CDR2: MRHNA and SNTAGT.

This clone was found a few times. The chain carries TRBV10-3 and TRBJ1-2, with D possibly TRBD1 on 5 matching bases. V gave up 3 bases and J gave up 5 bases, with 16 bases separating them. The CDR3 has 15 residues. Per germline, CDR1 ENHRY and CDR2 SYGVKD. The CDR3 DNA reads as TGTGCCATCAGTGACGGGGGGGTAGCCTCTTATGGCTACACCTTC. Encoded protein: CAISDGGVASYGYTF.

The chain is built from TRBV5-6 and TRBJ1-5; TRBD1 matches 9 bases. V lost 4 bases to trimming and J lost 0 bases; unmatched junction nucleotides: 14. The CDR3 has 19 amino acids. Germline V lookup: CDR1 SGHDT, CDR2 YYEEEE. The CDR3 DNA is TGTGCCAGCAGCAGAGGGTGGGACAGGGACAAAAATAGCAATCAGCCCCAGCATTTT. Residues: CASSRGWDRDKNSNQPQHF.

This clone was seen a single time. The chain has TRBV6-4 and TRBJ2-7; D unresolved. Trimming stripped 0 bases from V and 0 bases from J, with 18 bases between. Germline CDR1 MRHNA, CDR2 SNTAGT. The CDR3 totals 18 residues. As DNA, the CDR3 is TGTGCCAGCAGTGACTCGATCCAGGAAGAACCTATCTCCTACGAGCAGTACTTC. Its protein product is CASSDSIQEEPISYEQYF.

V and J are TRBV18 and TRBJ2-1; 9 nucleotides align to TRBD1. Germline V gives CDR1 KGHSH, CDR2 LQKENI. This CDR3 contains 13 residues. V shed 6 bases, J shed 3 bases, and the junction held 0 bases outside the gene matches. CDR3 in DNA: TGTGCCAGCTCGGGACAGGGCTACAATGAGCAGTTCTTC. This translates into CASSGQGYNEQFF.

V gene TRBV18 combines with J gene TRBJ2-5, with D tentatively TRBD1 (5 bases). The length of the CDR3 is 14 residues. Germline lookup yields CDR1 KGHSH and CDR2 LQKENI. Between the trimmed V and J ends, which lost 1 base and 3 bases, there was a span of 9 bases. As DNA, the CDR3 is TGTGCCAGCTCACCACTCCCGGACAAAGAGACCCAGTACTTC. Amino acids: CASSPLPDKETQYF. The entire variable domain, with the rest obtained from reference TRBV18 and TRBJ2-5, is as follows: NAGVMQNPRHLVRRRGQEARLRCSPMKGHSHVYWYRQLPEEGLKFMVYLQKENIIDESGMPKERFSAEFPKEGPSILRIQQVVRGDSAAYFCASSPLPDKETQYFGPGTRLLVL.

The chain employs TRBV18 and TRBJ2-1; the match to TRBD2 covers 14 bases. Unmatched junction bases numbered 7, after V lost 5 bases and J lost 10 bases. The germline gives CDR1 KGHSH, CDR2 LQKENI. The CDR3 extends over 15 amino acids. CDR3 sequence reads: CASSGLAGGLGEQFF. The CDR3 DNA reads TGTGCCAGCTCAGGACTAGCGGGGGGCCTAGGAGAGCAGTTCTTC. Full variable domain (remainder filled in from reference TRBV18 and TRBJ2-1): NAGVMQNPRHLVRRRGQEARLRCSPMKGHSHVYWYRQLPEEGLKFMVYLQKENIIDESGMPKERFSAEFPKEGPSILRIQQVVRGDSAAYFCASSGLAGGLGEQFFGPGTRLTVL.

About this clone: Other DNA variants within this sample encode the same CDR3. CDR3 protein: CASSSQGIPGNTIYF. Written as DNA, the CDR3 is TGTGCCAGCAGCTCCCAGGGGATCCCTGGAAACACCATATATTTT. The chain has TRBV7-2 and TRBJ1-3; D may be TRBD1 (6 bases). Germline lookup yields CDR1 SGHTA and CDR2 FQGNSA. This CDR3 contains 15 residues. The V end was cut by 4 bases, the J end by 2 bases, with 12 bases between.

The chain has TRBV10-3 and TRBJ2-2; 15 bases agree with TRBD2. Trimming took 9 bases from V and 0 from J; bases not matched to a gene: 5. Looked up from germline, CDR1 is ENHRY and CDR2 is SYGVKD. This CDR3 region has 17 residues. The CDR3 sequence: CAIRGTSGGTNTGELFF. CDR3 coding DNA: TGTGCCATACGAGGGACTAGCGGGGGGACGAACACCGGGGAGCTGTTTTTT.

A word on this clone: This sample includes further DNA sequences coding for the same CDR3. The chain carries TRBV7-2 and TRBJ1-6; D might be TRBD1 (6 bases). Germline lookup yields CDR1 SGHTA and CDR2 FQGNSA. V was trimmed by 1 base and J by 6 bases, leaving 10 bases between them. The CDR3 spans 15 residues. As DNA, the CDR3 is TGTGCCAGCAGCTTAGGGGGGACAAGTAATTCACCCCTCCACTTT. Translated, it gives CASSLGGTSNSPLHF. Supplemented by reference TRBV7-2 and TRBJ1-6, the full variable domain reads GAGVSQSPSNKVTEKGKDVELRCDPISGHTALYWYRQSLGQGLEFLIYFQGNSAPDKSGLPSDRFSAERTGGSVSTLTIQRTQQEDSAVYLCASSLGGTSNSPLHFGNGTRLTVT.

V usage is TRBV7-2 and J usage is TRBJ1-3, with no clear D. Trimming pared 1 base from V and 10 bases from J, leaving 11 bases between. Germline-derived CDR1 and CDR2 are SGHTA and FQGNSA. The CDR3 sequence is 13 residues long. CDR3 sequence: CASSLDWRQTIYF. The CDR3 DNA follows: TGTGCCAGCAGCTTAGACTGGCGACAAACCATATATTTT.

This chain connects TRBV14 to TRBJ2-5; the match to TRBD2 covers 10 bases. Trimming at V came to 5 bases and at J to 7 bases, leaving 7 bases not matched to a gene. The CDR3 is made up of 14 amino acids. Germline values: CDR1 SGHDN, CDR2 FVKESK. The CDR3 here is CASSVLAGSGTQYF. The CDR3 nucleotides read TGTGCCAGCAGCGTACTAGCGGGGTCCGGGACCCAGTACTTC.

J is TRBJ1-2 and V is TRBV29-1; 8 bases line up with TRBD1. The length of the CDR3 is 15 residues. V lost 6 bases and J lost 0; bases outside the gene matches: 9. In germline, CDR1 is SQVTM, CDR2 ANQGSEA. The CDR3 reads CSVGQGLTTNYGYTF. CDR3 coding DNA: TGCAGCGTCGGACAGGGTCTAACCACTAACTATGGCTACACCTTC.

The rearrangement joins TRBV7-2 to TRBJ1-5; no clear D gene. The CDR3 covers 12 residues. V was trimmed by 3 bases and J by 4 bases, leaving 4 bases between them. The germline V gene encodes CDR1 SGHTA and CDR2 FQGNSA. The CDR3 region has the DNA TGTGCCAGCAGCTTTCCGAATCAGCCCCAGCATTTT. This encodes CASSFPNQPQHF.

V gene TRBV7-9 combines with J gene TRBJ2-6, with 10 bases lining up with TRBD2. CDR3 length: 17 residues. J was trimmed by 0 bases and V by 8 bases; bases with no gene match: 7. The germline V gene encodes CDR1 SEHNR and CDR2 FQNEAQ (reference sequence). CDR3 sequence reads: CASGGLAVTSGANVLTF. CDR3 sequence (DNA): TGTGCCAGCGGTGGACTAGCGGTTACCTCTGGGGCCAACGTCCTGACTTTC.

The chain links TRBV7-2 to TRBJ1-2; the D gene is possibly TRBD1 (6 bases). The CDR3 has 13 amino acids. Germline assignment: CDR1 SGHTA and CDR2 FQGNSA. V lost 5 bases and J lost 4, with 11 bases in between. The CDR3 bases are TGTGCCAGCAGCCCCGGACAGCGCTATGGCTACACCTTC. Residues: CASSPGQRYGYTF.

In this sample, this clone turned up a few times. J is TRBJ1-2 and V is TRBV3-1 (or the pseudogene TRBV3-2); weak D call: TRBD1 (5 bases). Germline V lookup: CDR1 LGHDT, CDR2 YNNKEL (reference sequence). The CDR3 loop spans 18 amino acids. Between the trimmed V and J ends, which lost 3 bases and 5 bases, there was a span of 25 bases. CDR3 residues: CASSQDTGHRLPYYGYTF. CDR3 in DNA: TGTGCCAGCAGCCAGGACACCGGACACCGACTCCCTTATTATGGCTACACCTTC.

The V gene is TRBV7-2, the J gene TRBJ2-7, with D perhaps matching TRBD1 (6 bases). Germline V CDR1 and CDR2: SGHTA, FQGNSA. Trimming removed 5 bases from V and 0 bases from J, with 8 bases in between. CDR3 length: 13 residues. The CDR3 region is CASSGGNSYEQYF. The CDR3 DNA sequence: TGTGCCAGCAGCGGGGGCAACTCCTACGAGCAGTACTTC. The variable domain in full, completed from reference TRBV7-2 and TRBJ2-7, reads GAGVSQSPSNKVTEKGKDVELRCDPISGHTALYWYRQSLGQGLEFLIYFQGNSAPDKSGLPSDRFSAERTGGSVSTLTIQRTQQEDSAVYLCASSGGNSYEQYFGPGTRLTVT.

This clone was found a few times. This rearrangement joins TRBV19 to TRBJ2-5; the match to TRBD1 covers 7 bases. Per germline, CDR1 LNHDA and CDR2 SQIVND (reference sequence). The J segment lost 5 bases and the V segment lost 1 base, leaving 7 bases of the junction unmatched. This CDR3 region has 15 residues. The CDR3 sequence: CASSIAQGRGETQYF. CDR3 DNA: TGTGCCAGTAGTATAGCACAGGGGCGAGGGGAGACCCAGTACTTC.

This clone occurred once. This chain links TRBV11-2 with TRBJ2-5; possibly TRBD1 for D (6 bases). Trimming shortened V by 3 bases and J by 4 bases, and 12 bases separated the two germline ends. CDR1 is SGHAT, CDR2 FQNNGV, per germline. The CDR3 loop spans 14 amino acids. DNA of the CDR3: TGTGCCAGCAGCTTGGGGGCTGGCGGAGAGACCCAGTACTTC. Translated: CASSLGAGGETQYF.